This TCR beta chain came from a study of blood T cell repertoires in COVID-19. The table lists this clone with a few counts. Germline values: CDR1 SGHKS, CDR2 YYEKEE (reference sequence). The CDR3 sequence is 14 residues long. Trimming removed 2 bases from V and 2 bases from J; junction bases left unmatched: 4. Assay: immunoSEQ multiplex PCR; the TCRdb copy retains only in-frame clones and omits some. The repertoire includes about 180,000 clones, approximately 79% of them detected once, and approximately 26% sits in the top ten. The sequence was collected from a woman aged 70-85 years with acute or convalescent COVID-19. The genes are TRBV5-5 and TRBJ2-7; 7 bases align to TRBD1. Sequenced sample: peripheral blood. Written as DNA, the CDR3 is TGTGCCAGCAGCTTAGGAGGACAGGCCTACGAGCAGTACTTC. Amino acids: CASSLGGQAYEQYF.